This is a list of T cell receptor beta chains from one sample in a study of T cells expressing NK-cell markers. TCRdb reprocessed the 5' RACE reads and keeps a single row for each CDR3 protein, giving no DNA. This sample's table reports hundreds of thousands of distinct CDR3 sequences. Sequenced: blood T cells: a sorted CD56 or NKG2C T cell subset, CD4+ or CD8+ T cells, or bulk PBMC T cells (not recorded which). The receptors stem from a man between 18 and 35 years old in good health. Both conserved end residues are part of each CDR3.

length	V	J	CDR3
15	TRBV7-9	TRBJ2-3	CASSPSGRDTDTQYF
16	TRBV6-4	TRBJ2-3	CASSDLAGGSTDTQYF
11	TRBV20-1	TRBJ2-1	CSAVNRGWQFF
13	TRBV3-1	TRBJ1-2	CVSSQGRQGGYTF
14	TRBV6-2/TRBV6-3	TRBJ2-5	CASNREAGVETQYF
15	TRBV5-1	TRBJ2-3	CASSFKKDPNDTQYF
15	TRBV20-1	TRBJ2-3	CSARQGARRTDTQYF
15	TRBV10-3	TRBJ1-2	CAISESGGLVYGYTF
16	TRBV5-5	TRBJ1-1	CASSLEAGGRDTEAFF
14	TRBV7-2	TRBJ2-3	CASGARRSGDTQYF
15	TRBV4-1	TRBJ1-4	CASSQGAGVGEKLFF
14	TRBV14	TRBJ1-2	CASSQPGQWNGYTF
14	TRBV5-6	TRBJ2-5	CASSFPTAQETQYF
13	TRBV11-2	TRBJ2-3	CASSTGGPDTQYF
14	TRBV19	TRBJ1-5	CASAKWGDNQPQHF
13	TRBV20-1	TRBJ2-1	CSARQGFYNEQFF
14	TRBV29-1	TRBJ2-1	CSDGLAGEYNEQFF
13	TRBV5-1	TRBJ2-2	CASSLGQPGELFF
15	TRBV10-3	TRBJ2-5	CAISGGQDLRETQYF
16	TRBV12-3/TRBV12-4	TRBJ1-2	CASSLTNRPGLLGYTF
15	TRBV15	TRBJ1-6	CATSREYTPQSPLHF
13	TRBV30	TRBJ2-1	CAWNSGANNEQFF
18	TRBV10-3	TRBJ2-2	CAISESIGLAINTGELFF
14	TRBV29-1	TRBJ2-1	CSTNRALGYNEQFF
13	TRBV3-1	TRBJ2-3	CASSQTSGLDPYF
16	TRBV6-1	TRBJ2-7	CASISWETSGSYEQYF
14	TRBV3-1	TRBJ2-2	CASSARQTTGELFF
11	TRBV4-1	TRBJ2-1	CASSQRVEQFF
15	TRBV4-3	TRBJ2-7	CASSQDRHRGTEQYF
14	TRBV6-1	TRBJ2-3	CATGTGSLTDTQYF
15	TRBV3-1	TRBJ2-2	CASSPSVRRTGELFF
17	TRBV7-6	TRBJ2-5	CASSLVVDVGQGPTQYF
15	TRBV9	TRBJ2-3	CASSVGELYTDTQYF
15	TRBV28	TRBJ2-7	CASSFPTGSAYEQYF
17	TRBV5-1	TRBJ2-1	CASSLNPPGSSYNEQFF
15	TRBV27	TRBJ2-1	CASSQGGYSYNEQFF